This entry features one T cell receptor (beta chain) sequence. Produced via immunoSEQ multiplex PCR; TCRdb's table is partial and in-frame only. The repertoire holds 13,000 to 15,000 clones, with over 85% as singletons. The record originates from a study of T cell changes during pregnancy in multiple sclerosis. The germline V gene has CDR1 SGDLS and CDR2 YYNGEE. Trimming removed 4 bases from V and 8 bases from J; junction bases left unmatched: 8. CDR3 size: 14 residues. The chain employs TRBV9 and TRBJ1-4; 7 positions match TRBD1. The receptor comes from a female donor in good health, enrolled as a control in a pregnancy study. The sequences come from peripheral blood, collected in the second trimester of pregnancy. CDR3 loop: CASSIGQASEKLFF. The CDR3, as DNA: TGTGCCAGCAGCATTGGACAGGCGAGCGAAAAACTGTTTTTT.